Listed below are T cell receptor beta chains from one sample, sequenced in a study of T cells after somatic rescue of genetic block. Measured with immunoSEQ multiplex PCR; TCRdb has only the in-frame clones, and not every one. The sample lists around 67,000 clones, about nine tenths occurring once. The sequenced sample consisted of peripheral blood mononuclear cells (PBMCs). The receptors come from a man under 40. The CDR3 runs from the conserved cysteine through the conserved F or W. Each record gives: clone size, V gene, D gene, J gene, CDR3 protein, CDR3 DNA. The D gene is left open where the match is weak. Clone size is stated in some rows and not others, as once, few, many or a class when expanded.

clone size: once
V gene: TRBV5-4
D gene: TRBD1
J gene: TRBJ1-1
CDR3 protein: CASSGRDSHTEAFF
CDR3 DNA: TGTGCCAGCAGCGGGCGGGACAGTCACACTGAAGCTTTCTTT

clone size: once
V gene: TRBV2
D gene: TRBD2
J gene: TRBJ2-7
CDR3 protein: CASSLLAGAYEQYF
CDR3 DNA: TGTGCCAGCAGTTTACTAGCGGGAGCCTACGAGCAGTACTTC

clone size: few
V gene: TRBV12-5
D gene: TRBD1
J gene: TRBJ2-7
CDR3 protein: CASGLGDRALYEQYF
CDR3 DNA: TGTGCTAGTGGTTTGGGAGACAGGGCCCTATACGAGCAGTACTTC

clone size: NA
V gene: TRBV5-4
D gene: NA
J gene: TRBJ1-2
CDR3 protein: CASSLRAQGYTF
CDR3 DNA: TGTGCCAGCAGCTTGAGGGCGCAGGGCTACACCTTC

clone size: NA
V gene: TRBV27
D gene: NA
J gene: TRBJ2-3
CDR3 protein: CASSLGGRGNTQYF
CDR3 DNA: TGTGCCAGCAGCCTCGGGGGCCGAGGGAATACGCAGTATTTT

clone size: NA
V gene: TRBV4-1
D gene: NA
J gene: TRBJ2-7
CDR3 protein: CASSQERVSRRTYEQYF
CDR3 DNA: TGCGCCAGCAGCCAAGAGCGGGTGTCGCGTCGGACCTACGAGCAGTACTTC

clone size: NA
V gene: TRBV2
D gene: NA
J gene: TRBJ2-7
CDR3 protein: CASSYNREAYEQYF
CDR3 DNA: TGTGCCAGCAGTTATAACAGGGAGGCCTACGAGCAGTACTTC

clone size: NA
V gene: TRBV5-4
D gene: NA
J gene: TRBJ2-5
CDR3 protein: CASSFLGVKTQYF
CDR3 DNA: TGTGCCAGCAGCTTCCTAGGGGTGAAGACCCAGTACTTC

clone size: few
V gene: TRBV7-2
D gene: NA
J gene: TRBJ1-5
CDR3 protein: CASSLGGFNQPQHF
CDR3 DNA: TGTGCCAGCAGCTTAGGTGGATTCAATCAGCCCCAGCATTTT

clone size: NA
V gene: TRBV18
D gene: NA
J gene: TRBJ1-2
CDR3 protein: CASSQNAKGDGIYGYTF
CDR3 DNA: TGTGCCAGCTCACAAAACGCTAAGGGCGACGGAATCTATGGCTACACCTTC

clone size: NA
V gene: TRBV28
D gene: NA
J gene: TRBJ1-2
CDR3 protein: CASSLGDYGYTF
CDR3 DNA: TGTGCCAGCAGTTTAGGGGACTATGGCTACACCTTC

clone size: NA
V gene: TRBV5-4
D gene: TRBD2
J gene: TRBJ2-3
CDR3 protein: CASSLGPGLAGPTDTQYF
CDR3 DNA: TGTGCCAGCAGCTTGGGCCCGGGACTAGCGGGCCCCACAGATACGCAGTATTTT

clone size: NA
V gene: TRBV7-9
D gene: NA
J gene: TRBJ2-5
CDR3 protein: CASSPGSRTQYF
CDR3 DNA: TGTGCCAGCAGCCCGGGATCGAGGACCCAGTACTTC

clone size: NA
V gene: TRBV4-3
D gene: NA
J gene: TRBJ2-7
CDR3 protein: CASSQVRRSYEQYF
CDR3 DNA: TGCGCCAGCAGCCAAGTTCGGCGGAGCTACGAGCAGTACTTC

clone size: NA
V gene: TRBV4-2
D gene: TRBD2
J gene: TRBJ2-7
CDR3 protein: CASSQAPSGGRGYEQYF
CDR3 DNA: TGTGCCAGCAGCCAAGCCCCCTCGGGCGGGAGAGGTTACGAGCAGTACTTC

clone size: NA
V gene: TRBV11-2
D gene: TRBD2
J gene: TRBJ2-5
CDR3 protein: CASSLRRIAGLAETQYF
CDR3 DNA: TGTGCCAGCAGCTTAAGGCGAATAGCGGGGCTGGCAGAGACCCAGTACTTC

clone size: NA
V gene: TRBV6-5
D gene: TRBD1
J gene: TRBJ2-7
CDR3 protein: CASSYPPGQGLWEYF
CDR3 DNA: TGTGCCAGCAGTTACCCCCCGGGACAGGGCCTCTGGGAGTACTTC

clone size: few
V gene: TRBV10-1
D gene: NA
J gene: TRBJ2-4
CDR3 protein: CASSEGSEGKNIQYF
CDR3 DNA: TGCGCCAGCAGTGAGGGCAGTGAGGGCAAAAACATTCAGTACTTC

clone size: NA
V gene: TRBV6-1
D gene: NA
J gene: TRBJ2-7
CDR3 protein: CASLGTLYEQYF
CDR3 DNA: TGTGCCAGCCTTGGGACTCTCTACGAGCAGTACTTC

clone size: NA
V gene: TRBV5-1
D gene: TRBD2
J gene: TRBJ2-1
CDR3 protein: CASSMVGGRKSNEQFF
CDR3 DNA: TGCGCCAGCAGCATGGTCGGCGGGAGGAAGAGCAATGAGCAGTTCTTC